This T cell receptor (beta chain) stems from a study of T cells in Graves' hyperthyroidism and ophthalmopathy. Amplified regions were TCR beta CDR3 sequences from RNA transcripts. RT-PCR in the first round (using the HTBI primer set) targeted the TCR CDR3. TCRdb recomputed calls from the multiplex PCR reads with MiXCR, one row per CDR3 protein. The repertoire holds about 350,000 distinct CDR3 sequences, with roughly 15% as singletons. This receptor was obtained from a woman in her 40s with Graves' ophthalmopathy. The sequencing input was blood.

The CDR3 bases are TGTGCCAGCAGCTTCCGTCTCCCAGGACAGGACCTAATACCCTATGGCTACACCTTC. This sequence encodes CASSFRLPGQDLIPYGYTF. V usage is TRBV7-2 and J usage is TRBJ1-2, with 7 bases identical to TRBD1. With 3 bases clipped from V and 4 bases from J, the junction kept 20 bases outside the gene matches. The CDR3 contains 19 residues. Per the germline V gene, CDR1 is SGHTA and CDR2 is FQGNSA.